These 9 T cell receptor beta chains came from one sample sequenced in a study of beta chain features in type 1 diabetes (dated by TCRdb to the late 2010s). Results and caveats for the whole study, not just this receptor: A moderate but significant shortening of TCRB CDR3 length was observed in type 1 diabetes patients in all four CD4+ subsets.

Their antigens remain unidentified. The library was obtained by the immunoSEQ multiplex PCR assay. The entire isolated RNA was reverse transcribed using the High Capacity cDNA Reverse Transcription Kit, and thus expressed TCRB transcripts were sequenced. TCRdb stores this immuneACCESS table with in-frame sequences only. Part of the clones is absent; in the studies checked, under half of the shortfall reflects unresolved V genes, and no reason is known for the rest. The sample contains 640,000 or so clones, roughly 12% of them found a single time. Approximately 0.022% of the sample lies in the top ten. Material: naive CD4+ T cells from blood. Per the publication, the cell subset or site label means: true naive CD4+ T cells. The receptors here all came from a man aged 18 to 30 with type 1 diabetes.

This chain links TRBV19 with TRBJ2-3; D not certain. The CDR3 runs 12 residues. Germline V gene data show CDR1 as LNHDA and CDR2 as SQIVND (reference sequence). With 5 bases removed from V and 6 bases from J, the gap between germline ends came to 9 bases. Here the CDR3 reads CASSVDRDTQYF. Here the CDR3 DNA reads TGTGCCAGTAGTGTCGATAGGGATACGCAGTATTTT.

This chain uses TRBV7-6 with TRBJ2-2, with TRBD1 matching 8 bases. Germline V CDR1 and CDR2: SGHVS, FNYEAQ. CDR3 length: 17 residues. Unmatched junction bases numbered 7, after V lost 2 bases and J lost 2 bases. CDR3 region: CASSLQGARPNTGELFF. CDR3 DNA sequence: TGTGCCAGCAGCTTACAGGGGGCGCGTCCAAACACCGGGGAGCTGTTTTTT. Looking up the rest from reference TRBV7-6 and TRBJ2-2 gives the full variable domain: GAGVSQSPRYKVTKRGQDVALRCDPISGHVSLYWYRQALGQGPEFLTYFNYEAQQDKSGLPNDRFSAERPEGSISTLTIQRTEQRDSAMYRCASSLQGARPNTGELFFGEGSRLTVL.

The chain links TRBV9 to TRBJ2-5; 9 nucleotides agree with TRBD2. This CDR3 contains 15 residues. The germline V gene encodes CDR1 SGDLS and CDR2 YYNGEE. V dropped 3 bases and J dropped 2; count of bases not matched to a gene: 5. CDR3: CASSARTSAQETQYF. Written as DNA, the CDR3 is TGTGCCAGCAGCGCGAGGACTAGCGCACAAGAGACCCAGTACTTC. Using reference TRBV9 and TRBJ2-5 for the parts outside the CDR3, the full variable domain is DSGVTQTPKHLITATGQRVTLRCSPRSGDLSVYWYQQSLDQGLQFLIQYYNGEERAKGNILERFSAQQFPDLHSELNLSSLELGDSALYFCASSARTSAQETQYFGPGTRLLVL.

The CDR3 sequence: CASGGTTLTTQYF. The CDR3 DNA reads TGTGCCAGCGGGGGGACGACACTAACCACCCAGTACTTC. The chain has TRBV6-6 and TRBJ2-5, with D perhaps matching TRBD2 (6 bases). Germline lookup yields CDR1 MNHNY and CDR2 SVGAGI (reference sequence). The CDR3 is 13 amino acids. V was cut by 8 bases and J by 8 bases, with 18 bases left in between.

This clone was counted only a few times. This chain uses TRBV19 with TRBJ2-3, with D possibly being TRBD1 or TRBD2 (5 bases each). V gave up 3 bases and J gave up 0 bases, with 10 bases separating them. The CDR3 runs to 15 residues. The V gene's germline CDR1 is LNHDA and CDR2 SQIVND (reference sequence). The CDR3 region is CASSIFGGSTDTQYF. CDR3 nucleotides: TGTGCCAGTAGTATTTTTGGGGGAAGCACAGATACGCAGTATTTT.

The table lists this clone with a few counts. The genes are TRBV6-5 and TRBJ2-7; no firm D call. Trimming pared 8 bases from V and 0 bases from J, leaving 8 bases between. The CDR3 has 12 residues. Germline values: CDR1 MNHEY, CDR2 SVGAGI. The CDR3 DNA follows: TGTGCCAGCGCCGGTGCCTCCTACGAGCAGTACTTC. This translates into CASAGASYEQYF.

This clone was picked up a small number of times. The chain combines TRBV18 with TRBJ2-7, with 7 positions matching TRBD1. The CDR3 length is 13 residues. V was pared by 6 bases and J by 3 bases, with 5 bases of the junction left unmatched. Germline CDR1 KGHSH, CDR2 LQKENI. The CDR3 coding sequence is TGTGCCAGCTCGAAGGGACAGAGCTACGAGCAGTACTTC. Encoded protein: CASSKGQSYEQYF.

The chain couples TRBV23-1 to TRBJ2-7; tentative D call: TRBD1 (5 bases). TRBV23-1 is recorded as an ORF, its role being uncertain. The CDR3 has 18 residues. Trimming pared 5 bases from V and 1 base from J, leaving 24 bases between. Written as DNA, the CDR3 is TGCGCCAGCAGTAAAGGGGTCCGGGCCCGTGAAGGGTCCTACGAGCAGTACTTC. The encoded protein is CASSKGVRAREGSYEQYF.

This chain connects TRBV5-1 to TRBJ1-2; 7 bases are shared with TRBD1. This CDR3 has 17 residues. Germline V gene sequence: CDR1 SGHRS, CDR2 YFSETQ. Trimming took 4 bases from V and 6 from J; bases not matched to a gene: 18. In DNA, the CDR3 is TGCGCCAGCAGCCCCGGCTCCGGACAGGCGCCGGGGGATGGCTACACCTTC. It encodes CASSPGSGQAPGDGYTF.